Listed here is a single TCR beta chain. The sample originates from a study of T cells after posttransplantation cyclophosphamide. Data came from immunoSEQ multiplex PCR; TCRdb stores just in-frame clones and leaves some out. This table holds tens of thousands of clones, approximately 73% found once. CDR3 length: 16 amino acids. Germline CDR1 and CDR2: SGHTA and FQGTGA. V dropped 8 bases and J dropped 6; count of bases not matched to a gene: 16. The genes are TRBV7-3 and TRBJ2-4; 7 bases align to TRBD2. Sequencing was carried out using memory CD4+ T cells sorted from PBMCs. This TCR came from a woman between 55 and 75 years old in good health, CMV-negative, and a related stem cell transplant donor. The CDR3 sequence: CASAPRGGSTTNIQYF. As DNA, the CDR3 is TGTGCCAGCGCCCCTAGGGGAGGGAGTACTACAAACATTCAGTACTTC. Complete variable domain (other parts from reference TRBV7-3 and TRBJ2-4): GAGVSQTPSNKVTEKGKYVELRCDPISGHTALYWYRQSLGQGPEFLIYFQGTGAADDSGLPNDRFFAVRPEGSVSTLKIQRTERGDSAVYLCASAPRGGSTTNIQYFGAGTRLSVL.